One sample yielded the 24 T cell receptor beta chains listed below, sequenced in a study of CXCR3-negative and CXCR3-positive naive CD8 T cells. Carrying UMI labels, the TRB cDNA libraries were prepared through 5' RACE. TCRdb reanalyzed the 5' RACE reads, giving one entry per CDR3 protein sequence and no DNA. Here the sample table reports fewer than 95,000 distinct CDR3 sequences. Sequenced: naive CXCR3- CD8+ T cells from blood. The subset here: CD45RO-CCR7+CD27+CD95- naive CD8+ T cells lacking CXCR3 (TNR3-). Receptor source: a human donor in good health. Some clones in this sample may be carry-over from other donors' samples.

The chain's CDR3 is CASSLPGRDEQYF. The chain recombines TRBV5-1 with TRBJ2-7; the D call from TCRdb, TRBD1, cannot be confirmed without DNA. The CDR3 sequence is 13 residues long. Germline loops: CDR1 SGHRS, CDR2 YFSETQ. The full variable domain, its missing parts supplied by reference TRBV5-1 and TRBJ2-7, is KAGVTQTPRYLIKTRGQQVTLSCSPISGHRSVSWYQQTPGQGLQFLFEYFSETQRNKGNFPGRFSGRQFSNSRSEMNVSTLELGDSALYLCASSLPGRDEQYFGPGTRLTVT.

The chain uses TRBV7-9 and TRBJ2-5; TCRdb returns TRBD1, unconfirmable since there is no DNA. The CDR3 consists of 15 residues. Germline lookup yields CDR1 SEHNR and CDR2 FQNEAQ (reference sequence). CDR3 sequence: CASSFQDRGRENQYF.

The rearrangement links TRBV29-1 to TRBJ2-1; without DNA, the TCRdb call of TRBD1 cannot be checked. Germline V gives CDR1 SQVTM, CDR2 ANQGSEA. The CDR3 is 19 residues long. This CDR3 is CSAPAGTGGRLSSYNEQFF.

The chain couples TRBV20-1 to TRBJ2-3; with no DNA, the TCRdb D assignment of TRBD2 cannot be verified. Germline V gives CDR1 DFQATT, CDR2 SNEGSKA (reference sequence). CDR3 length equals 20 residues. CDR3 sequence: CSSREAGTSGGLYLTDTQYF.

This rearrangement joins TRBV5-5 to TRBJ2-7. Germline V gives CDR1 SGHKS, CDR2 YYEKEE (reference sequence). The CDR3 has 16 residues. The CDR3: CASSHGLATRGYEQYF.

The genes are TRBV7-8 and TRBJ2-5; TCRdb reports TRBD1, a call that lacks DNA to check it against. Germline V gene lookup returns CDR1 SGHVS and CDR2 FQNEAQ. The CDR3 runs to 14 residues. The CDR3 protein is CASSLMGLQETQYF. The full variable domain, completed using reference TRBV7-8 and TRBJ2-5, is GAGVSQSPRYKVAKRGQDVALRCDPISGHVSLFWYQQALGQGPEFLTYFQNEAQLDKSGLPSDRFFAERPEGSVSTLKIQRTQQEDSAVYLCASSLMGLQETQYFGPGTRLLVL.

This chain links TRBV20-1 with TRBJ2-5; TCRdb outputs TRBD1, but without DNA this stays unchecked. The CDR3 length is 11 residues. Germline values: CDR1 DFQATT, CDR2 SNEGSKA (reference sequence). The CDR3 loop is CSARWGGAQYF.

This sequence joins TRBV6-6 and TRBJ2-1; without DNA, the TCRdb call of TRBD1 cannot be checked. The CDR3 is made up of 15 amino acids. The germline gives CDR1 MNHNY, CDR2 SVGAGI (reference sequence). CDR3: CASSYRDRGYNEQFF.

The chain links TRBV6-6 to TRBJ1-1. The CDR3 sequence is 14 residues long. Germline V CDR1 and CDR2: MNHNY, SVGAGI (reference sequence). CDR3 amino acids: CASSYTEENTEAFF.

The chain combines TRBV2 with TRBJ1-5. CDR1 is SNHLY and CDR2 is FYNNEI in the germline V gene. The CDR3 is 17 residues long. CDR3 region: CASSEIRAGYSNQPQHF. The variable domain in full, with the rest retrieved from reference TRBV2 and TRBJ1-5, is EPEVTQTPSHQVTQMGQEVILRCVPISNHLYFYWYRQILGQKVEFLVSFYNNEISEKSEIFDDQFSVERPDGSNFTLKIRSTKLEDSAMYFCASSEIRAGYSNQPQHFGDGTRLSIL.

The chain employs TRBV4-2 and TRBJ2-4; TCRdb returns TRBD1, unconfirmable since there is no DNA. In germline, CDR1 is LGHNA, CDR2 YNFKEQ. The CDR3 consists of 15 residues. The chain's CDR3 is CASSQELGGLNIQYF.

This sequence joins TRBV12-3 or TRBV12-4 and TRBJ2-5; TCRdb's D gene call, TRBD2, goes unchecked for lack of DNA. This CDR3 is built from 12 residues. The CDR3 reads CASTPDRRSQYF.

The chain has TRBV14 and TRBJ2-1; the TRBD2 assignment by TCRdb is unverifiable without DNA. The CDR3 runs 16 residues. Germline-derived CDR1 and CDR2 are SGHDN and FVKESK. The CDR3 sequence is CASSQLRGAGGNEQFF. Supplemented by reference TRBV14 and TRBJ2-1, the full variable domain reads EAGVTQFPSHSVIEKGQTVTLRCDPISGHDNLYWYRRVMGKEIKFLLHFVKESKQDESGMPNNRFLAERTGGTYSTLKVQPAELEDSGVYFCASSQLRGAGGNEQFFGPGTRLTVL.

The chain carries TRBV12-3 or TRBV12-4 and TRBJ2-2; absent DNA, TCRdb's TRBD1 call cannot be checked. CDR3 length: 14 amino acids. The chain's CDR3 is CASTEDRYTGELFF.

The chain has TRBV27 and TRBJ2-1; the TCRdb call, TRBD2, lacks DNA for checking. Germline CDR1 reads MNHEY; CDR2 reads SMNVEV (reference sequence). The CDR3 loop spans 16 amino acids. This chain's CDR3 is CASSSRTSGGINEQFF.

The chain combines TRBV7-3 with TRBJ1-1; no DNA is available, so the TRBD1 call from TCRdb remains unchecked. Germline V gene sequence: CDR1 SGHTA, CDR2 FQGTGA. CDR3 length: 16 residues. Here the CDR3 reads CASSSTPQGPTDQAFF.

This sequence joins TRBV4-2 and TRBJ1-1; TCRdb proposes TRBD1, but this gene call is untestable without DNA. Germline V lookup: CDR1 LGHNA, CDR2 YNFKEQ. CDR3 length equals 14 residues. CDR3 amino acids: CASSQVAGYTEAFF.

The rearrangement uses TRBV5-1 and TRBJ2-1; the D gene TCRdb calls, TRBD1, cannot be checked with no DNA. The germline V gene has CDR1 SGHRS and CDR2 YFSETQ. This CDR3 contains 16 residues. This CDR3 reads CASSPSTGDDYNEQFF.

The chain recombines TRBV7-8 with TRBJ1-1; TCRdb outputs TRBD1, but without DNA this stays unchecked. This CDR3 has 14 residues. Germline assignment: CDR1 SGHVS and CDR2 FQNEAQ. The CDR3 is CASSLGGAWTEAFF.

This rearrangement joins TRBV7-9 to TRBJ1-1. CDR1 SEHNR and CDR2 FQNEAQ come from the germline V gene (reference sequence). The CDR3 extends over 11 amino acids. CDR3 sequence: CASSFITEAFF.

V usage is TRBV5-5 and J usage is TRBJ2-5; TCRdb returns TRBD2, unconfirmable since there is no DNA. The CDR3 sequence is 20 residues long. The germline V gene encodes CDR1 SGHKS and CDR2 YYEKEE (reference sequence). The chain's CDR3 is CASSLEGEKVTFPKQETQYF.

CDR3 amino acids: CASSLASGGPDTQYF. The rearrangement joins TRBV5-1 to TRBJ2-3; no DNA is available, so the TRBD2 call from TCRdb remains unchecked. Germline V lookup: CDR1 SGHRS, CDR2 YFSETQ. The CDR3 totals 15 residues.

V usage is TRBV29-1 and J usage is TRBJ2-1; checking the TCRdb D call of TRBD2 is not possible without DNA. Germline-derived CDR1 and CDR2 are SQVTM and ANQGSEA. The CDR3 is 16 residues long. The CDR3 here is CSVELVGANSYNEQFF.

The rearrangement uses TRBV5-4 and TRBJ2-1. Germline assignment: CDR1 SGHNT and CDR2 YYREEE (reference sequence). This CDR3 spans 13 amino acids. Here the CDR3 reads CAFERESYNEQFF. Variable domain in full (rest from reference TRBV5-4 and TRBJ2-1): ETGVTQSPTHLIKTRGQQVTLRCSSQSGHNTVSWYQQALGQGPQFIFQYYREEENGRGNFPPRFSGLQFPNYSSELNVNALELDDSALYLCAFERESYNEQFFGPGTRLTVL.